This entry lists 22 T cell receptor beta chains sequenced from one sample in a study of blood T cell repertoires in COVID-19. Sequencing was performed with immunoSEQ multiplex PCR; in TCRdb, only in-frame clones are kept and a portion is missing. The sample contains some 98,000 clones, 82% of which appear only once. What was sequenced was peripheral blood. The origin of the receptors is a man in his 70s with active or convalescent COVID-19.

The rearrangement links TRBV30 to TRBJ1-4, with D possibly matching TRBD1 (5 bases). The CDR3 extends over 14 amino acids. The V end lost 1 base, the J end lost 4 bases, and 10 bases lay between the germline ends. Germline lookup yields CDR1 GTSNPN and CDR2 SVGIG (reference sequence). CDR3 residues: CAWSGKGFNEKLFF. CDR3 bases: TGTGCCTGGAGTGGCAAGGGGTTTAATGAAAAACTGTTTTTT.

The chain employs TRBV11-1 and TRBJ1-1; D not resolved. The CDR3 runs 13 residues. Trimming shortened V by 1 base and J by 6 bases, and 9 bases separated the two germline ends. Per germline, CDR1 SGHAT and CDR2 FQDESV (reference sequence). The CDR3 coding sequence is TGTGCCAGCAGCTTAGGAGCCGGGGCTGAAGCTTTCTTT. Residues: CASSLGAGAEAFF.

Of note for this clone: One end of the junction varies from germline; a read error may be responsible. V and J are TRBV5-1 and TRBJ2-2, with 7 positions matching TRBD1. In germline, CDR1 is SGHRS, CDR2 YFSETQ. This CDR3 is 15 amino acids long. DNA for the CDR3: TGCGCCAGCGGACCAACAGGGGTGAACTCCGGGGAGCTGTTTTTT. Translated, it gives CASGPTGVNSGELFF.

V gene TRBV24-1 combines with J gene TRBJ1-1; 8 positions agree with TRBD1. This CDR3 comprises 13 residues. Trimming at V came to 7 bases and at J to 4 bases, leaving 4 bases not matched to a gene. Germline values: CDR1 KGHDR, CDR2 SFDVKD. For the CDR3, the DNA is TGTGCCACCAGATCCACAGGGGGCACTGAAGCTTTCTTT. It translates to CATRSTGGTEAFF.

This clone showed up just a few times. This chain connects TRBV27 to TRBJ1-4; 10 bases match TRBD1. V shed 5 bases and J 7 bases; nucleotides not matched to a gene: 4. The CDR3 is made up of 14 amino acids. The germline CDR1 and CDR2 sequences are MNHEY and SMNVEV (reference sequence). The CDR3 DNA follows: TGTGCCAGCAGTCCCGGGACAGGGGTTGAAAAACTGTTTTTT. Residues: CASSPGTGVEKLFF.

This chain joins TRBV9 and TRBJ1-1, with D unresolved. Trimming removed 0 bases from V and 9 bases from J, with 12 bases in between. This CDR3 region has 13 residues. Germline V lookup: CDR1 SGDLS, CDR2 YYNGEE. CDR3 in amino acids: CASSVVRRVQAFF. The CDR3 region has the DNA TGTGCCAGCAGCGTAGTAAGGAGGGTTCAAGCTTTCTTT.

The chain uses TRBV10-1 and TRBJ1-1, with TRBD1 matching over 11 bases. V was clipped by 7 bases and J by 3 bases; unmatched bases: 4. There are 14 residues in the CDR3. The germline V gene has CDR1 WNHNN and CDR2 SYGVQD (reference sequence). CDR3 sequence: CASNGQGAYTEAFF. CDR3 nucleotides: TGCGCCAGCAACGGACAGGGGGCTTACACTGAAGCTTTCTTT.

CDR3 sequence reads: CASRGQGTYGYTF. The CDR3 nucleotides read TGTGCCAGCAGGGGACAGGGGACCTATGGCTACACCTTC. The chain combines TRBV6-5 with TRBJ1-2; 10 bases align to TRBD1. V lost 6 bases, J lost 4 bases, and 2 bases stayed unmatched. This CDR3 is 13 amino acids long. Germline CDR1 and CDR2: MNHEY and SVGAGI.

In DNA form, the CDR3 reads TGTGCCAGCAGCCATTCAGCAGGCGAGCAGTACTTC. Amino acids: CASSHSAGEQYF. The chain carries TRBV11-3 and TRBJ2-7; unclear D gene. The CDR3 is made up of 12 amino acids. Trimming took off 5 bases at V and 6 bases at J, with 11 bases between the two ends. Germline loops: CDR1 SGHNT, CDR2 YENEEA.

V and J are TRBV6-2 or TRBV6-3 and TRBJ2-1; D is ambiguous. V dropped 3 bases and J dropped 9 bases, with 12 bases sitting between them. The V gene's germline CDR1 is MNHEY and CDR2 SVGEGT. The CDR3 is 13 residues long. The CDR3 here is CASSYELRAEQFF. CDR3 DNA: TGTGCCAGCAGTTATGAACTTCGTGCTGAGCAGTTCTTC.

The sample holds one count of this clone. This sequence joins TRBV4-3 and TRBJ1-4; D is ambiguous. The germline gives CDR1 LGHNA, CDR2 YSLEER. V lost 3 bases to trimming and J lost 3 bases, with 26 bases between them. This CDR3 has 20 amino acids. CDR3 loop: CASSHSPGGSGSRANEKLFF. The CDR3 nucleotides are TGCGCCAGCAGCCACTCCCCGGGAGGGTCTGGCTCAAGGGCTAATGAAAAACTGTTTTTT.

The chain combines TRBV5-1 with TRBJ1-2; no clear D. The V and J ends lost 4 bases and 0 bases respectively, with 10 bases between them. The CDR3 is made up of 14 amino acids. Germline-derived CDR1 and CDR2 are SGHRS and YFSETQ. The CDR3 coding sequence is TGCGCCAGCAGCACTGGAGGTACTAACTATGGCTACACCTTC. Its protein is CASSTGGTNYGYTF.

The CDR3 is CASSRSSYGYTF. The CDR3 coding sequence is TGTGCCAGCAGCCGGAGCTCCTATGGCTACACCTTC. V usage is TRBV6-2 or TRBV6-3 and J usage is TRBJ1-2; D is ambiguous. The CDR3 length is 12 residues. Germline loops: CDR1 MNHEY, CDR2 SVGEGT. Trimming stripped 6 bases from V and 4 bases from J, with 9 bases between.

The CDR3 DNA is TGTGCCAGCAGTGGACAGACCTATGGCTACACCTTC. It yields the protein CASSGQTYGYTF. The genes are TRBV6-2 or TRBV6-3 and TRBJ1-2; a weak D match, TRBD1 (6 bases). The CDR3 is made up of 12 amino acids. V gave up 5 bases and J gave up 4 bases, with 8 bases separating them. Germline V lookup: CDR1 MNHEY, CDR2 SVGEGT.

This clone has a single count. V gene TRBV29-1 combines with J gene TRBJ2-3; 9 bases are a match to TRBD2. Looked up from germline, CDR1 is SQVTM and CDR2 is ANQGSEA. There are 14 residues in the CDR3. V shed 4 bases, J shed 5 bases, and the junction held 7 bases outside the gene matches. The CDR3, as DNA: TGCAGCGTTGGGGGCGGGGGGGCCTTAGATACGCAGTATTTT. It is translated as CSVGGGGALDTQYF.

The chain links TRBV5-6 to TRBJ1-3; tentatively, D is TRBD1 (5 bases). Per the germline V gene, CDR1 is SGHDT and CDR2 is YYEEEE. The CDR3 is 15 amino acids. V was pared by 0 bases and J by 0 bases, with 7 bases between. CDR3 bases: TGTGCCAGCAGCTTGGGACAGAGCTCTGGAAACACCATATATTTT. Translated: CASSLGQSSGNTIYF.

The J gene is TRBJ1-4, the V gene TRBV7-9; 8 positions agree with TRBD1. V lost 5 bases to trimming and J lost 8 bases; unmatched junction nucleotides: 10. The CDR3 has 15 residues. Germline V CDR1 and CDR2: SEHNR, FQNEAQ (reference sequence). The CDR3 DNA sequence: TGTGCCAGCAGCGGCCGGACAGGGCGAGCCGAAAAACTGTTTTTT. Protein product: CASSGRTGRAEKLFF.

V usage is TRBV7-9 and J usage is TRBJ1-1; weak D call: TRBD1 (6 bases). With 5 bases removed from V and 3 bases from J, the gap between germline ends came to 16 bases. Germline CDR1 reads SEHNR; CDR2 reads FQNEAQ (reference sequence). The CDR3 contains 15 residues. CDR3 sequence (DNA): TGTGCCAGCAGCCCTTGGGAGGGGGGCGACACTGAAGCTTTCTTT. Amino acids: CASSPWEGGDTEAFF.

This clone was seen only once. The chain is built from TRBV10-3 and TRBJ2-6; D may be TRBD1 (5 bases). Germline V gene lookup returns CDR1 ENHRY and CDR2 SYGVKD. The CDR3 covers 17 residues. V lost 2 bases and J lost 0, with 11 bases in between. The CDR3 nucleotides read TGTGCCATCAGTGAGACAGGTCCTGCCTCTGGGGCCAACGTCCTGACTTTC. Translated, it gives CAISETGPASGANVLTF.

CDR3 loop: CASSYGRGIDTQYF. The CDR3 DNA reads as TGTGCCAGCAGTTACGGCAGGGGTATAGATACGCAGTATTTT. The genes are TRBV6-2 or TRBV6-3 and TRBJ2-3; D is possibly TRBD1 (6 bases). Trimming took 2 bases from V and 5 from J, leaving 11 bases between them. CDR1 and CDR2 from the germline V gene are MNHEY and SVGEGT. The CDR3 spans 14 residues.

The chain combines TRBV12-5 with TRBJ2-1; TRBD1 agrees at 9 bases. The germline V gene has CDR1 LGHNT and CDR2 FRNRAP. Trimming cost V 2 bases and J 5 bases; bases outside gene matches: 10. This CDR3 has 17 residues. The CDR3 DNA follows: TGTGCTAGTGGTTTGTTAAAGACAGGGGGAACACACAATGAGCAGTTCTTC. Protein: CASGLLKTGGTHNEQFF. Complete variable domain (other parts from reference TRBV12-5 and TRBJ2-1): DARVTQTPRHKVTEMGQEVTMRCQPILGHNTVFWYRQTMMQGLELLAYFRNRAPLDDSGMPKDRFSAEMPDATLATLKIQPSEPRDSAVYFCASGLLKTGGTHNEQFFGPGTRLTVL.

This rearrangement joins TRBV7-9 to TRBJ2-3; tentative D call: TRBD1 (6 bases). There are 16 residues in the CDR3. Germline CDR1 and CDR2: SEHNR and FQNEAQ (reference sequence). V lost 10 bases and J lost 2, with 22 bases in between. CDR3 residues: CATVLLGQTYTDTQYF. CDR3 coding DNA: TGTGCCACAGTATTACTCGGACAGACCTACACAGATACGCAGTATTTT.